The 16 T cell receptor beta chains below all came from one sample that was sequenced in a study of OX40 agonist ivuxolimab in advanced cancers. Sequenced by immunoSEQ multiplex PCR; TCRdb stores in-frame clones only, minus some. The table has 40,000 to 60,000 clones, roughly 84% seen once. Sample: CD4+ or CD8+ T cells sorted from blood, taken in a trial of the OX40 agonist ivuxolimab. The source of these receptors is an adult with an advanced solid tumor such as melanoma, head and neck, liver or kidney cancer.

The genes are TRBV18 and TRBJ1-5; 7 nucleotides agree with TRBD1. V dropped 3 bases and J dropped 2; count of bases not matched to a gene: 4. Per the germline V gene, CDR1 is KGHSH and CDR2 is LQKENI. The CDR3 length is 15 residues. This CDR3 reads CASSPPGTGNQPQHF. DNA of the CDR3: TGTGCCAGCTCACCGCCCGGGACAGGCAATCAGCCCCAGCATTTT.

Here the CDR3 reads CAISGDNSNQPQHF. CDR3 coding DNA: TGTGCCATCAGTGGGGACAATAGCAATCAGCCCCAGCATTTT. The V and J genes are TRBV10-3 and TRBJ1-5, with a weak D call TRBD1 (6 bases). CDR1 and CDR2 (germline): ENHRY, SYGVKD. V shed 4 bases and J shed 0 bases, with 7 bases lying between them. The CDR3 covers 14 residues.

CDR3 region: CASSEGAGYTEAFF. The CDR3 DNA follows: TGTGCCAGCAGTGAAGGCGCAGGGTACACTGAAGCTTTCTTT. The V and J genes are TRBV2 and TRBJ1-1, with a weak D call TRBD1 (5 bases). V was shortened by 1 base and J by 3 bases, with 9 bases between the two germline ends. Germline V gives CDR1 SNHLY, CDR2 FYNNEI. The CDR3 consists of 14 residues.

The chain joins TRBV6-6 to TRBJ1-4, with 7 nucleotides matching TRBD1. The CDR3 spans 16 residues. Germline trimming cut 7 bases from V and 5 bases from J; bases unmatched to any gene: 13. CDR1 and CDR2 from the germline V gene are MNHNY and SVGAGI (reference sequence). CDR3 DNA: TGTGCCAGCACCGGAACCACAGGGGCCCCCAATGAAAAACTGTTTTTT. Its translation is CASTGTTGAPNEKLFF.

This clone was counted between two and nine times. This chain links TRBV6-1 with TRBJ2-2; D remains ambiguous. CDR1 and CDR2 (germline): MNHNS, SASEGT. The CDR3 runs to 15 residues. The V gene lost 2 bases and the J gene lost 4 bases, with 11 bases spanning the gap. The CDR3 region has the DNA TGTGCCAGCAGTGAAAACACGGGTAGCACCGGGGAGCTGTTTTTT. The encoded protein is CASSENTGSTGELFF.

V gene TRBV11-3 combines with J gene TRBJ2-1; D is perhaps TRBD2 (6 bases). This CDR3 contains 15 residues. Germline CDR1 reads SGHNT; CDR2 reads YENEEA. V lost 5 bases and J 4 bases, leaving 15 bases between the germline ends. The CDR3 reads CASSLAGGGYNEQFF. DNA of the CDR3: TGTGCCAGCAGCCTTGCCGGGGGAGGTTACAATGAGCAGTTCTTC.

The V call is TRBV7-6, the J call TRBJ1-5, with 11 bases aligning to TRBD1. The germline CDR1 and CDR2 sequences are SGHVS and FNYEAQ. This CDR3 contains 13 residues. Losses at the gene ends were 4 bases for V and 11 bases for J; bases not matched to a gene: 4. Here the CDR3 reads CASSSGDRGAQHF. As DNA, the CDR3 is TGTGCCAGCAGCTCCGGGGACAGGGGGGCCCAGCATTTT.

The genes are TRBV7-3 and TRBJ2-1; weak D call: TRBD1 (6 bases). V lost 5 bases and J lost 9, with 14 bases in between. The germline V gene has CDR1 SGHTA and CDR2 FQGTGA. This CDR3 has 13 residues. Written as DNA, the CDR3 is TGTGCCAGCAGCCTACCAGGGGCCGGTGAGCAGTTCTTC. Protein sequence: CASSLPGAGEQFF.

The CDR3 is CATSREGGESPLHF. As DNA, the CDR3 is TGTGCCACCAGCAGAGAAGGGGGCGAGTCACCCCTCCACTTT. V and J are TRBV15 and TRBJ1-6, with 7 bases aligning to TRBD1. V dropped 0 bases and J dropped 10; count of bases not matched to a gene: 3. The CDR3 runs 14 residues. Per the germline V gene, CDR1 is LNHNV and CDR2 is YYDKDF (reference sequence).

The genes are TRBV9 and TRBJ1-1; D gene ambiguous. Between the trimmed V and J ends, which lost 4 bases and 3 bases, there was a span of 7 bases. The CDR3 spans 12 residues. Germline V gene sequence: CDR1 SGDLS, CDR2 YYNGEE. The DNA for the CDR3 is TGTGCCAGCAGCCCCCAGTACACTGAAGCTTTCTTT. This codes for CASSPQYTEAFF.

This CDR3 is CASSLSGRWGSEQFF. CDR3 DNA: TGTGCCAGCAGCTTATCTGGCCGGTGGGGTAGTGAGCAGTTCTTC. The chain uses TRBV7-9 and TRBJ2-1; D gene ambiguous. Germline V CDR1 and CDR2: SEHNR, FQNEAQ (reference sequence). Trimming removed 2 bases at V and 9 bases at J, with 17 bases between. The CDR3 loop spans 15 amino acids.

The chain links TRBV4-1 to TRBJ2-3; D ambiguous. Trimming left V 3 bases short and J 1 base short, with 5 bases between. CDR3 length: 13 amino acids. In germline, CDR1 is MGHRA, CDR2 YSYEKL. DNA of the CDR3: TGCGCCAGCAGCCAGCTGGGCACAGATACGCAGTATTTT. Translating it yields CASSQLGTDTQYF.

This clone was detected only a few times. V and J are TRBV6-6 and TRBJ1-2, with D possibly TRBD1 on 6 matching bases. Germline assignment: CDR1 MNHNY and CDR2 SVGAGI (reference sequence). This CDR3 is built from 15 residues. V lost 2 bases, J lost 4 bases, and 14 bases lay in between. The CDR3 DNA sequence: TGTGCCAGCAGTTACCGCAGGGGACGGATCTATGGCTACACCTTC. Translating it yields CASSYRRGRIYGYTF.

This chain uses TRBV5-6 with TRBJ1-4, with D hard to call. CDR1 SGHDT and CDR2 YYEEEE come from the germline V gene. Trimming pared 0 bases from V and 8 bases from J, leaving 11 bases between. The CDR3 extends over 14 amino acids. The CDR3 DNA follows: TGTGCCAGCAGCTTGGGAGGGATTTCGGAAAAACTGTTTTTT. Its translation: CASSLGGISEKLFF. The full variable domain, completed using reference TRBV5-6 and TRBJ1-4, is DAGVTQSPTHLIKTRGQQVTLRCSPKSGHDTVSWYQQALGQGPQFIFQYYEEEERQRGNFPDRFSGHQFPNYSSELNVNALLLGDSALYLCASSLGGISEKLFFGSGTQLSVL.

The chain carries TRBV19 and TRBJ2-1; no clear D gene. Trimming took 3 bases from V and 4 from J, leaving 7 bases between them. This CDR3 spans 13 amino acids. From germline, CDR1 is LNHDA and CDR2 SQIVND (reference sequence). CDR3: CASSILMYNEQFF. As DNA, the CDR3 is TGTGCCAGTAGTATCCTGATGTACAATGAGCAGTTCTTC. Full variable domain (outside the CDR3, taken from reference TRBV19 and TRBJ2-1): DGGITQSPKYLFRKEGQNVTLSCEQNLNHDAMYWYRQDPGQGLRLIYYSQIVNDFQKGDIAEGYSVSREKKESFPLTVTSAQKNPTAFYLCASSILMYNEQFFGPGTRLTVL.

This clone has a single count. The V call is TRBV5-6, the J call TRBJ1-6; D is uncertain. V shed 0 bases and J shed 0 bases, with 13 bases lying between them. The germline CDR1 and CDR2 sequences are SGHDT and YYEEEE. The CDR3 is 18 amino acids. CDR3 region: CASSLEGLGSSYNSPLHF. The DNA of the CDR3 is TGTGCCAGCAGCTTGGAGGGCCTCGGCAGCTCCTATAATTCACCCCTCCACTTT. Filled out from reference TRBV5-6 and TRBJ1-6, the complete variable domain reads DAGVTQSPTHLIKTRGQQVTLRCSPKSGHDTVSWYQQALGQGPQFIFQYYEEEERQRGNFPDRFSGHQFPNYSSELNVNALLLGDSALYLCASSLEGLGSSYNSPLHFGNGTRLTVT.